These T cell receptor beta chains were read from a single sample in a study of T-cell memory formation after mild COVID-19. TCRdb reprocessed the 5' RACE reads via MiXCR and lists one record per CDR3 protein. The sample records 450,000 to 650,000 distinct CDR3 sequences, just over 20% being singletons. The sample taken for sequencing was PBMCs or a T cell subset sorted from them (not recorded which). The receptors stem from an adult woman who had mild COVID-19 (a few samples of this study predate the infection). Cell type and time point are not known. Both conserved end residues are part of each CDR3.

CASSLTIQNEQFF TRBV7-3
CASSFGDRGVTEAFF TRBV28
CASSQGLARDTQYF TRBV11-3
CASSLSGQVDYGYTF TRBV18
CSARDNSYEQYF TRBV20-1
CAISVSQAGRQETQYF TRBV10-3
CASSQGLVAYNEQFF TRBV4-3
CASRRSGRKYNEQFF TRBV6-5
CASSYRDPPYGYTF TRBV7-3
CASNRGFSNTGELFF TRBV12-3/TRBV12-4
CASSATSGAGEQFF TRBV7-7
CSAREAGSTDTQYF TRBV20-1
CASSDSSSGADTQYF TRBV6-4
CASTFEGGEKLFF TRBV2
CASSLSSGGHNEQFF TRBV7-3
CASNAGTGYTGELFF TRBV12-3/TRBV12-4
CASSEGRAQETQYF TRBV10-2
CASSLRGQTDTQYF TRBV12-3/TRBV12-4
CASSLGDISGLRNEQFF TRBV5-5
CASRRDGNQPQHF TRBV2
CASSFSEGSGEQYF TRBV6-5
CASSLAVESSYEQYF TRBV7-2
CSVDGSTYEQFF TRBV29-1
CASSFRQASRETQYF TRBV5-1
CASSLTGGSYNEQFF TRBV5-1
CASSPRWSPDNEQFF TRBV6-5
CASSYRARLNEQFF TRBV4-1
CASSRPGTAEAFF TRBV27
CASRTSGTLNTEAFF TRBV5-1
CATSERDRPNEQFF TRBV24-1
CASSLPPSNIQYF TRBV7-9
CASSEQGWETQYF TRBV25-1
CASSVEGRRTAQETQYF TRBV9
CASSGTVQDGYTF TRBV18
CASSAAGEYEQYF TRBV9
CASSQSGGGRETQYF TRBV4-1
CASSRLPTGGRNNEQFF TRBV6-2/TRBV6-3
CSAREREFEQFF TRBV20-1
CSARQRGEGTEAFF TRBV20-1
CASSPPGTGETQYF TRBV18
CASSFPGTGIAETQYF TRBV7-8
CASSRHAQGGNNEQFF TRBV7-2
CSARGDSHEQYF TRBV20-1
CATRRAAYEQYF TRBV19
CSARDLLAGARDTQYF TRBV20-1
CSVAPTNQETQYF TRBV29-1
CASSDGGTHTQYF TRBV25-1
CAISEFTIAGTDTQYF TRBV10-3
CASSFRGLPQTQYF TRBV7-9
CASSFSVQNTEAFF TRBV12-3/TRBV12-4
CPSSFGRSSYEQYF TRBV12-3/TRBV12-4
CASSSRLTGTGAYNEQFF TRBV7-3
CASSFPYLAGDNEQFF TRBV3-1
CASSVGSAAPQETQYF TRBV9
CAISANGGYTF TRBV10-3
CASSIKGLAGVRNEQFF TRBV7-9
CSARGFKEGPTNEKLFF TRBV20-1
CASDTGTSRNIQYF TRBV19
CASSQESSNYYNEQFF TRBV3-1